One and the same sample provided the 21 T cell receptor beta chains below, sequenced in a study of T cells in Graves' hyperthyroidism and ophthalmopathy. Regions amplified from RNA transcripts were the TCR beta CDR3 regions. HTBI primers were employed in a first-round RT-PCR of the TCR CDR3. Each CDR3 protein gets one entry after TCRdb re-called the multiplex PCR reads with MiXCR. The table shows roughly 700,000 distinct CDR3 sequences, with 17% occurring only once. The material sequenced was blood. Receptor source: a man in his fifties or sixties with Graves' hyperthyroidism.

This clonotype was seen repeatedly, ten times or more. The rearrangement links TRBV6-6 to TRBJ2-7, with 7 positions matching TRBD2. The length of the CDR3 is 17 residues. Germline assignment: CDR1 MNHNY and CDR2 SVGAGI (reference sequence). The V and J ends lost 0 bases and 6 bases, in that order; junction bases with no gene match: 14. CDR3 sequence (DNA): TGTGCCAGCAGTTACTCAGGTTTCGACGCGGGGGTATTCGAGCAGTACTTC. Translation gives CASSYSGFDAGVFEQYF.

This clonotype was observed many times. The chain couples TRBV5-1 to TRBJ1-1, with 8 bases that match TRBD1. This CDR3 spans 16 amino acids. Germline-derived CDR1 and CDR2 are SGHRS and YFSETQ. The ends lost 4 bases at V and 1 base at J; junction bases unmatched: 9. The CDR3 DNA is TGCGCCAGCAGCAGTGAGACAGGGGCGAAGAACACTGAAGCTTTCTTT. It is translated as CASSSETGAKNTEAFF.

This clonotype appeared a few times. This sequence joins TRBV5-1 and TRBJ2-1, with 10 positions matching TRBD2. The V gene end was trimmed by 2 bases and the J gene end by 9 bases; junction bases not matched to a gene: 17. The CDR3 runs to 18 residues. The germline V gene has CDR1 SGHRS and CDR2 YFSETQ. The CDR3 loop reads CASSFWPASGRYSGEQFF. In nucleotides, the CDR3 is TGCGCCAGCAGCTTTTGGCCGGCTAGCGGGAGATACTCCGGTGAGCAGTTCTTC. Full variable domain (missing parts from reference TRBV5-1 and TRBJ2-1): KAGVTQTPRYLIKTRGQQVTLSCSPISGHRSVSWYQQTPGQGLQFLFEYFSETQRNKGNFPGRFSGRQFSNSRSEMNVSTLELGDSALYLCASSFWPASGRYSGEQFFGPGTRLTVL.

This clonotype was seen many times. The chain carries TRBV27 and TRBJ1-2; 9 nucleotides match TRBD1. V shed 4 bases and J 0 bases; nucleotides not matched to a gene: 9. CDR1 and CDR2 (germline): MNHEY, SMNVEV (reference sequence). CDR3 length: 17 residues. The CDR3 protein is CASSSLTTGGSNYGYTF. Written as DNA, the CDR3 is TGTGCCAGCAGTTCACTAACCACAGGGGGCTCTAACTATGGCTACACCTTC.

This clonotype has at least ten counts. The chain links TRBV29-1 to TRBJ2-1; 7 nucleotides line up with TRBD2. The CDR3 is 12 residues long. The germline gives CDR1 SQVTM, CDR2 ANQGSEA. V shed 5 bases and J 10 bases; nucleotides not matched to a gene: 8. CDR3 residues: CSVSGTGWEQFF. The DNA of the CDR3 is TGCAGCGTTAGCGGGACGGGCTGGGAGCAGTTCTTC.

Of note for this clonotype: Being one base from a much bigger clone, this may be a read error. This sequence joins TRBV6-5 and TRBJ2-7, with D tentatively TRBD1 (6 bases). CDR3 size: 15 residues. The germline CDR1 and CDR2 sequences are MNHEY and SVGAGI. This CDR3 reads CVSSYRDTYVYEQYF. DNA for the CDR3: TGTGTCAGCAGTTACCGGGACACCTATGTATACGAGCAGTACTTC.

In this sample, this clonotype turned up many times. CDR3 nucleotides: TGTGCCAGCAGTCCCACGCGGCCCCAGCCCCAGCATTTT. It is translated as CASSPTRPQPQHF. The V gene is TRBV27, the J gene TRBJ1-5; D is unclear. In germline, CDR1 is MNHEY, CDR2 SMNVEV (reference sequence). Trimming cost V 5 bases and J 7 bases, with 12 bases left between them. This CDR3 contains 13 residues.

Comments on this clonotype: One junction end disagrees with the germline gene, perhaps due to a read error. The chain couples TRBV3-1 to TRBJ1-5; D unclear. Germline CDR1 reads LGHDT; CDR2 reads YNNKEL (reference sequence). This CDR3 region has 13 residues. CDR3: CASSGGSNQPRHF. The CDR3 coding sequence is TGTGCCAGCAGCGGCGGTTCCAATCAGCCCCGGCATTTT.

V and J are TRBV6-2 or TRBV6-3 and TRBJ1-5; a weak D match, TRBD1 (6 bases). The germline CDR1 and CDR2 sequences are MNHEY and SVGEGT. The CDR3 loop spans 17 amino acids. V lost 7 bases to trimming and J lost 3 bases, with 22 bases between them. In DNA form, the CDR3 reads TGTGCCAGCAAATCCCTCGTGTCCGGACAGTCCAATCAGCCCCAGCATTTT. It specifies CASKSLVSGQSNQPQHF.

In this sample, this clonotype turned up many times. This chain joins TRBV7-3 and TRBJ2-1, with 7 bases fitting TRBD2. The CDR3 loop spans 16 amino acids. Germline trimming cut 5 bases from V and 0 bases from J; bases unmatched to any gene: 7. Germline V gene data show CDR1 as SGHTA and CDR2 as FQGTGA. The CDR3 DNA reads TGTGCCAGCAGCACCCTGGGGAGGGCCTCCTACAATGAGCAGTTCTTC. Protein: CASSTLGRASYNEQFF.

The chain joins TRBV20-1 to TRBJ2-3; no definite D call. Germline V gives CDR1 DFQATT, CDR2 SNEGSKA (reference sequence). The CDR3 has 15 residues. V lost 4 bases to trimming and J lost 2 bases, with 16 bases between them. The CDR3 protein is CSANSRVSITDTQYF. CDR3 DNA sequence: TGCAGTGCTAATAGCCGCGTTAGTATCACAGATACGCAGTATTTT.

The V call is TRBV19, the J call TRBJ2-1; perhaps TRBD2 as D (5 bases). This CDR3 comprises 15 residues. The V and J ends lost 5 bases and 0 bases respectively, with 11 bases between them. Germline V gives CDR1 LNHDA, CDR2 SQIVND (reference sequence). The CDR3 is CASSPPGVSYNEQFF. Here the CDR3 DNA reads TGTGCCAGTAGTCCCCCCGGGGTCTCCTACAATGAGCAGTTCTTC.

The chain carries TRBV6-6 and TRBJ2-7, with a possible D match to TRBD1 (5 bases). The CDR3 loop spans 14 amino acids. V lost 0 bases and J 0 bases, leaving 6 bases between the germline ends. Germline CDR1 and CDR2: MNHNY and SVGAGI (reference sequence). CDR3 amino acids: CASSYSGHSYEQYF. The DNA for the CDR3 is TGTGCCAGCAGTTACTCGGGGCACTCCTACGAGCAGTACTTC.

This clonotype has a count of ten or more. V gene TRBV7-8 combines with J gene TRBJ2-6; 7 bases line up with TRBD1. Losses at the gene ends were 5 bases for V and 2 bases for J; bases not matched to a gene: 15. Germline loops: CDR1 SGHVS, CDR2 FQNEAQ. The CDR3 length is 19 residues. CDR3 loop: CASSRRLSARGTGANVLTF. CDR3 sequence (DNA): TGTGCCAGCAGCCGCCGTCTATCGGCCAGGGGGACTGGGGCCAACGTCCTGACTTTC.

This chain links TRBV30 with TRBJ1-3, with 7 bases that match TRBD1. CDR3 length: 15 amino acids. The ends lost 1 base at V and 6 bases at J; junction bases unmatched: 9. From germline, CDR1 is GTSNPN and CDR2 SVGIG (reference sequence). CDR3 sequence (DNA): TGTGCCTGGAGTGCAGGGGGAACGGCGGCAAACACCATATATTTT. Its protein product is CAWSAGGTAANTIYF.

This clonotype was seen many times. The rearrangement uses TRBV27 and TRBJ2-5, with D possibly being TRBD1 (6 bases). Germline loops: CDR1 MNHEY, CDR2 SMNVEV (reference sequence). The V and J ends lost 0 bases and 5 bases respectively, with 13 bases between them. This CDR3 spans 15 amino acids. The chain's CDR3 is CASSLSGGPLETQYF. The CDR3 nucleotides are TGTGCCAGCAGTTTATCTGGGGGCCCCTTGGAGACCCAGTACTTC.

The chain combines TRBV9 with TRBJ2-7; D tentatively reads TRBD1 or TRBD2 (5 bases each). Trimming left V 0 bases short and J 2 bases short, with 15 bases between. CDR3 length: 16 residues. Per germline, CDR1 SGDLS and CDR2 YYNGEE. The CDR3 sequence: CASSVDPGTGTYEQYF. As DNA, the CDR3 is TGTGCCAGCAGCGTAGATCCGGGGACGGGTACCTACGAGCAGTACTTC.

The table lists this clonotype with many counts. The rearrangement uses TRBV6-2 or TRBV6-3 and TRBJ2-5; the D is unclear. V gave up 6 bases and J gave up 1 base, with 15 bases separating them. The CDR3 contains 15 residues. Germline CDR1 is MNHEY and CDR2 is SVGEGT. The CDR3 protein is CASRASGRGQETQYF. The CDR3 DNA reads as TGTGCCAGCAGGGCCTCCGGGCGCGGCCAAGAGACCCAGTACTTC.

This clonotype was counted between two and nine times. The V gene is TRBV10-3, the J gene TRBJ2-1; 14 nucleotides align to TRBD2. CDR3 length: 18 residues. Germline V gene data show CDR1 as ENHRY and CDR2 as SYGVKD. V lost 5 bases, J lost 7 bases, and 13 bases stayed unmatched. The CDR3 DNA follows: TGTGCCATCAGTCAAACGGGGACTAGCGGGAGTTTTAGTAATGAGCAGTTCTTC. It translates to CAISQTGTSGSFSNEQFF.

This clonotype was detected many times. V is TRBV19 and J is TRBJ1-5; tentative D call: TRBD1 (6 bases). The germline CDR1 and CDR2 sequences are LNHDA and SQIVND (reference sequence). Trimming left V 6 bases short and J 7 bases short, with 13 bases between. This CDR3 is 13 amino acids long. The CDR3 is CASSVDSRQPQHF. The CDR3 DNA reads as TGTGCCAGTAGCGTGGACAGCCGCCAGCCCCAGCATTTT. Combining the CDR3 with reference TRBV19 and TRBJ1-5 gives the whole variable domain DGGITQSPKYLFRKEGQNVTLSCEQNLNHDAMYWYRQDPGQGLRLIYYSQIVNDFQKGDIAEGYSVSREKKESFPLTVTSAQKNPTAFYLCASSVDSRQPQHFGDGTRLSIL.

On this clonotype: One end of the junction is discordant with germline, which a read error may explain. The chain has TRBV7-2 and TRBJ2-1; TRBD2 aligns across 11 bases. CDR1 and CDR2 from the germline V gene are SGHTA and FQGNSA. The CDR3 has 15 amino acids. The CDR3 DNA reads TGTGCCGGCAGCATCACTAGCGGGAGCTACAATGAGCAGTTCTTC. Translated, it gives CAGSITSGSYNEQFF. Using reference TRBV7-2 and TRBJ2-1 for the parts outside the CDR3, the full variable domain is GAGVSQSPSNKVTEKGKDVELRCDPISGHTALYWYRQSLGQGLEFLIYFQGNSAPDKSGLPSDRFSAERTGGSVSTLTIQRTQQEDSAVYLCAGSITSGSYNEQFFGPGTRLTVL.